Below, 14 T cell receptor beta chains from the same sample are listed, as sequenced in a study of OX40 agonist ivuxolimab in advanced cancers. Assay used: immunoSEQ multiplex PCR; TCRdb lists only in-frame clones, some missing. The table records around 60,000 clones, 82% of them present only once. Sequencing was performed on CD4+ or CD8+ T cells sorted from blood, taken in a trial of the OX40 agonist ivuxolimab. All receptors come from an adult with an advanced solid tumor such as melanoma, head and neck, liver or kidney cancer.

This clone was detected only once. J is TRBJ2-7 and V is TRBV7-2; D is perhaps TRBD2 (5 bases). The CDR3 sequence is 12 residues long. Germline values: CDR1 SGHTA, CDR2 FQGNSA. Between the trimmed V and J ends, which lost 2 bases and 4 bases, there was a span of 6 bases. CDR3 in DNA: TGTGCCAGCAGCTTACTAGCTTACGAGCAGTACTTC. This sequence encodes CASSLLAYEQYF.

CDR3 DNA sequence: TGTGCCAGCAGCTTAGGGCGAATCCAAGAGACCCAGTACTTC. It encodes CASSLGRIQETQYF. The chain is built from TRBV7-6 and TRBJ2-5; D is unresolved. CDR1 and CDR2 (germline): SGHVS, FNYEAQ. V was cut by 1 base and J by 1 base, with 7 bases left in between. This CDR3 spans 14 amino acids.

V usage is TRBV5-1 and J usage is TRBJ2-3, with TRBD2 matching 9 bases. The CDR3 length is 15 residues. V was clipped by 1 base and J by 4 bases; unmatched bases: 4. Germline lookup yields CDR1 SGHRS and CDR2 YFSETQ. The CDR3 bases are TGCGCCAGCAGCTTGTTTAGCGGGGGAGCAGATACGCAGTATTTT. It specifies CASSLFSGGADTQYF.

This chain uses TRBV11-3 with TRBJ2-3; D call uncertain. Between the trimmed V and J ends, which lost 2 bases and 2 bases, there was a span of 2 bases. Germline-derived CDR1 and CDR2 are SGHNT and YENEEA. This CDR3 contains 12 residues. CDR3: CASSLFTDTQYF. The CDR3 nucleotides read TGTGCCAGCAGCTTATTCACAGATACGCAGTATTTT.

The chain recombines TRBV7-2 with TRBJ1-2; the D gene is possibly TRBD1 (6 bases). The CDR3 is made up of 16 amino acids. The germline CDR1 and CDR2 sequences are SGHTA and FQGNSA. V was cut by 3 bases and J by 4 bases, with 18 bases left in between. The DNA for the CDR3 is TGTGCCAGCAGCTTCGAGGGCAGGGGATCCTCCTATGGCTACACCTTC. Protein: CASSFEGRGSSYGYTF.

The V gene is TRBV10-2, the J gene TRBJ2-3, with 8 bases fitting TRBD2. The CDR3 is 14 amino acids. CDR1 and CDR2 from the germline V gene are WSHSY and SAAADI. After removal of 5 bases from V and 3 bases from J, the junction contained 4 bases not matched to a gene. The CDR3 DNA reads TGCGCCAGCAGTCCTAGCGGGCGAACAGATACGCAGTATTTT. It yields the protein CASSPSGRTDTQYF.

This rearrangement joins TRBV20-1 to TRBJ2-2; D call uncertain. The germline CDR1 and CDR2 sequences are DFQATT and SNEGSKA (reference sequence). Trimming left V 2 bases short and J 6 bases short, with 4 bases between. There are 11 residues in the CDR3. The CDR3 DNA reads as TGCAGTGCTAGATTTTCCGGGGAGCTGTTTTTT. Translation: CSARFSGELFF.

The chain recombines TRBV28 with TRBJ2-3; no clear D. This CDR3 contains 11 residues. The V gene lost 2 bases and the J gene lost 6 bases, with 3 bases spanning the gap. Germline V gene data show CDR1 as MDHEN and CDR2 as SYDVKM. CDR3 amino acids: CASSLGDTQYF. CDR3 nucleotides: TGTGCCAGCAGTTTAGGGGATACGCAGTATTTT. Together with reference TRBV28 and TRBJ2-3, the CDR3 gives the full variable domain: DVKVTQSSRYLVKRTGEKVFLECVQDMDHENMFWYRQDPGLGLRLIYFSYDVKMKEKGDIPEGYSVSREKKERFSLILESASTNQTSMYLCASSLGDTQYFGPGTRLTVL.

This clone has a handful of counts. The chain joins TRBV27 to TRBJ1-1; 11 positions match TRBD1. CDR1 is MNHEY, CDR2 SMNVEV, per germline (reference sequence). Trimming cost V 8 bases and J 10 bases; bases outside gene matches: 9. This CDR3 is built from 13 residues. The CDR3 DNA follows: TGTGCCAGCCGTCCGGACAGGGGGCGTGGAGCTTTCTTT. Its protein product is CASRPDRGRGAFF.

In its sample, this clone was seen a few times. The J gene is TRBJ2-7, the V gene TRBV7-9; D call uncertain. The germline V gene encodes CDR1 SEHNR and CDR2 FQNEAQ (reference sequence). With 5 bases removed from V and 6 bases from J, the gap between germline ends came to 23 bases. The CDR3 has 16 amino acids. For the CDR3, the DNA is TGTGCCAGCAGCGATAAGGCAGTCTTTACTCCGGGCGAGCAGTACTTC. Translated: CASSDKAVFTPGEQYF.

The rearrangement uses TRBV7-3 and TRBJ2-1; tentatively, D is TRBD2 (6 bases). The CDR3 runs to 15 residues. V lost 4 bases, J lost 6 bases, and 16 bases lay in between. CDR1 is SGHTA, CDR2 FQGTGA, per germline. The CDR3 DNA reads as TGTGCCAGCAGCTCCCCGGGACTTCGCTTCAATGAGCAGTTCTTC. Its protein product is CASSSPGLRFNEQFF.

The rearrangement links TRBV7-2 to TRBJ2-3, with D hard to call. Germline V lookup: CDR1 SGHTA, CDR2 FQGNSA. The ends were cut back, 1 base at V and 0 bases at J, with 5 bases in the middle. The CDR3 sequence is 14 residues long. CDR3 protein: CASSLGLSTDTQYF. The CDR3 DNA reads TGTGCCAGCAGCTTAGGACTCAGCACAGATACGCAGTATTTT.

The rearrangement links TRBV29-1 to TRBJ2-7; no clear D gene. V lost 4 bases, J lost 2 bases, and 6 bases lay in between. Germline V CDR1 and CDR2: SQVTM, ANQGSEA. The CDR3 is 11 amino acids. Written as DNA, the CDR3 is TGCAGCGTTGGGACGGCCTACGAGCAGTACTTC. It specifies CSVGTAYEQYF.

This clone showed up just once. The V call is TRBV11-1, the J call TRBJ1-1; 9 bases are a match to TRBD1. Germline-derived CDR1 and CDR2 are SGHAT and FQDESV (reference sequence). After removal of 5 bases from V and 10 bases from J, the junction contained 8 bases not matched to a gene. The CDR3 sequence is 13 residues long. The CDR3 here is CASSTYRGLGAFF. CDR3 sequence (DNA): TGTGCCAGCAGCACATACAGGGGGCTCGGAGCTTTCTTT.